A single sample is the source of the 21 T cell receptor beta chains below, sequenced in a study of coeliac disease. Using immunoSEQ multiplex PCR, the repertoire was profiled, and TCRdb retains in-frame clones only, with some absent. The sample has 390 or so clones, less than 85% seen once. The sequencing input was intraepithelial lymphocytes from the gut. These receptors originate from a human donor without celiac disease.

V gene TRBV18 combines with J gene TRBJ1-1; a weak D match, TRBD1 (5 bases). The CDR3 is 15 residues long. V lost 1 base and J 5 bases, leaving 14 bases between the germline ends. Germline V lookup: CDR1 KGHSH, CDR2 LQKENI. The CDR3 is CASSPQLGPRTEAFF. The CDR3 nucleotides are TGTGCCAGCTCACCACAGCTGGGGCCGAGGACTGAAGCTTTCTTT.

This clone was found a few times. The chain is built from TRBV5-4 and TRBJ1-2, with D unclear. This CDR3 is 17 amino acids long. Germline assignment: CDR1 SGHNT and CDR2 YYREEE (reference sequence). V lost 0 bases to trimming and J lost 1 base, with 16 bases between them. The CDR3, as DNA: TGTGCCAGCAGCTTGGGCAAAACCGGTGAAGATAACTATGGCTACACCTTC. Translation gives CASSLGKTGEDNYGYTF. Full variable domain (missing parts from reference TRBV5-4 and TRBJ1-2): ETGVTQSPTHLIKTRGQQVTLRCSSQSGHNTVSWYQQALGQGPQFIFQYYREEENGRGNFPPRFSGLQFPNYSSELNVNALELDDSALYLCASSLGKTGEDNYGYTFGSGTRLTVV.

The rearrangement joins TRBV7-9 to TRBJ2-1; 7 bases agree with TRBD2. V lost 5 bases to trimming and J lost 14 bases; unmatched junction nucleotides: 12. In germline, CDR1 is SEHNR, CDR2 FQNEAQ (reference sequence). This CDR3 has 13 residues. CDR3 nucleotide sequence: TGTGCCAGCAGCCCCCAGGTTCAAGGACTAGAGTTCTTC. Protein: CASSPQVQGLEFF.

The rearrangement joins TRBV27 to TRBJ1-2, with 7 positions matching TRBD1. CDR1 and CDR2 (germline): MNHEY, SMNVEV (reference sequence). V lost 3 bases to trimming and J lost 3 bases; unmatched junction nucleotides: 7. This CDR3 region has 15 residues. The CDR3 is CASSLTGLWDYGYTF. CDR3 bases: TGTGCCAGCAGTTTGACAGGGCTTTGGGACTATGGCTACACCTTC.

V is TRBV19 and J is TRBJ2-2; the match to TRBD2 covers 8 bases. J was trimmed by 4 bases and V by 2 bases; bases with no gene match: 3. Germline V CDR1 and CDR2: LNHDA, SQIVND (reference sequence). This CDR3 has 15 amino acids. CDR3 bases: TGTGCCAGTAGTATACCCGGGGGGGGCACCGGGGAGCTGTTTTTT. Its translation: CASSIPGGGTGELFF.

The chain links TRBV28 to TRBJ2-5, with D possibly TRBD1 on 6 matching bases. CDR1 and CDR2 from the germline V gene are MDHEN and SYDVKM. This CDR3 spans 15 amino acids. Deletions cut 3 bases from V and 1 base from J, with 12 bases between. This CDR3 is CASSFQGSVQETQYF. Written as DNA, the CDR3 is TGTGCCAGCAGTTTCCAGGGGAGTGTCCAAGAGACCCAGTACTTC.

The chain carries TRBV5-4 and TRBJ2-1, with D possibly matching TRBD2 (6 bases). Trimming removed 5 bases at V and 1 base at J, with 13 bases between. The germline V gene encodes CDR1 SGHNT and CDR2 YYREEE (reference sequence). The CDR3 runs to 15 residues. The CDR3 is CASRGGLPSYNEQFF. The CDR3 nucleotides are TGTGCCAGCAGGGGAGGACTTCCTTCCTACAATGAGCAGTTCTTC.

About this clone itself: Its ends do not fully match the called genes, so a read error is possible. V and J are TRBV7-7 and TRBJ2-1; D is undetermined. The CDR3 has 13 residues. Germline assignment: CDR1 SSHAT and CDR2 FNYEAQ (reference sequence). The CDR3 loop reads CASSLSPYNEQFF. The CDR3, as DNA: TGTGCTAGCAGCTTATCCCCATACAATGAGCAGTTCTTC.

The genes are TRBV5-4 and TRBJ1-5, with 7 bases fitting TRBD1. V trimming: 2 bases; J trimming: 4 bases; junction bases outside the gene matches: 6. The CDR3 is 15 residues long. In germline, CDR1 is SGHNT, CDR2 YYREEE (reference sequence). The DNA for the CDR3 is TGTGCCAGCAGCTTAGGGCAGGGGGGTAATCAGCCCCAGCATTTT. Amino acids: CASSLGQGGNQPQHF.

The chain is built from TRBV19 and TRBJ2-3; 7 bases are shared with TRBD1. Trimming cost V 4 bases and J 6 bases; bases outside gene matches: 4. CDR1 is LNHDA, CDR2 SQIVND, per germline (reference sequence). The length of the CDR3 is 13 residues. In DNA, the CDR3 is TGTGCCAGTAGTAGCCAGGGGGTGGATACGCAGTATTTT. It specifies CASSSQGVDTQYF.

This clone appeared once. The V call is TRBV28, the J call TRBJ1-5; 7 nucleotides line up with TRBD1. This CDR3 region has 15 residues. The germline gives CDR1 MDHEN, CDR2 SYDVKM. Trimming at V came to 2 bases and at J to 3 bases, leaving 4 bases not matched to a gene. CDR3 loop: CASSLTQGPNQPQHF. The CDR3 bases are TGTGCCAGCAGTTTAACACAGGGGCCCAATCAGCCCCAGCATTTT.

About this clone itself: Other nucleotide sequences from this sample produce the same CDR3. The rearrangement joins TRBV5-1 to TRBJ1-2; TRBD1 agrees at 7 bases. Looked up from germline, CDR1 is SGHRS and CDR2 is YFSETQ. The length of the CDR3 is 13 residues. The trim removed 6 bases at V and 1 base at J, leaving 3 bases unmatched. CDR3 loop: CASTGQSNYGYTF. The CDR3 region has the DNA TGCGCCAGCACGGGACAGAGTAACTATGGCTACACCTTC.

The CDR3 sequence is CASSAGQGPSYTEAFF. In DNA form, the CDR3 reads TGTGCCAGCAGCGCCGGACAGGGGCCCTCTTACACTGAAGCTTTCTTT. This rearrangement joins TRBV7-9 to TRBJ1-1, with 9 bases that match TRBD1. There are 16 residues in the CDR3. With 5 bases clipped from V and 3 bases from J, the junction kept 10 bases outside the gene matches. CDR1 is SEHNR, CDR2 FQNEAQ, per germline (reference sequence).

This clone was detected once. The chain employs TRBV7-6 and TRBJ2-1, with 11 bases aligning to TRBD2. Germline lookup yields CDR1 SGHVS and CDR2 FNYEAQ. This CDR3 comprises 15 residues. J lost 4 bases, V lost 5 bases, and 4 bases had no gene match. This chain's CDR3 is CASSQTSGIYNEQFF. CDR3 sequence (DNA): TGTGCCAGCAGCCAGACTAGCGGGATATACAATGAGCAGTTCTTC.

The chain has TRBV4-1 and TRBJ2-7; 10 bases line up with TRBD2. The ends lost 4 bases at V and 6 bases at J; junction bases unmatched: 3. The CDR3 contains 13 residues. Germline assignment: CDR1 MGHRA and CDR2 YSYEKL. Here the CDR3 reads CASSPRTSGEQYF. The CDR3 nucleotides are TGCGCCAGCAGCCCCCGGACTAGCGGCGAGCAGTACTTC.

The J gene is TRBJ2-2, the V gene TRBV7-8, with D possibly being TRBD1 (5 bases). The CDR3 runs to 14 residues. Trimming took 4 bases from V and 1 from J, leaving 7 bases between them. CDR1 is SGHVS and CDR2 is FQNEAQ in the germline V gene. The CDR3 nucleotides are TGTGCCAGCAGCTCCGGACAGAACACCGGGGAGCTGTTTTTT. This translates into CASSSGQNTGELFF. Based on the CDR3 plus reference TRBV7-8 and TRBJ2-2, the full variable domain is GAGVSQSPRYKVAKRGQDVALRCDPISGHVSLFWYQQALGQGPEFLTYFQNEAQLDKSGLPSDRFFAERPEGSVSTLKIQRTQQEDSAVYLCASSSGQNTGELFFGEGSRLTVL.

This CDR3 is CASSPPQGNGGETQYF. The DNA for the CDR3 is TGTGCCAGCAGTCCTCCTCAGGGGAATGGTGGGGAGACCCAGTACTTC. The chain couples TRBV5-5 to TRBJ2-5, with TRBD1 as a possible D gene (6 bases). The germline gives CDR1 SGHKS, CDR2 YYEKEE (reference sequence). The CDR3 is 16 residues long. V lost 5 bases and J lost 5, with 22 bases in between.

The V gene is TRBV28, the J gene TRBJ2-7; D not certain. The CDR3 is 13 amino acids. Germline V gene sequence: CDR1 MDHEN, CDR2 SYDVKM. V lost 1 base and J 2 bases, leaving 6 bases between the germline ends. The DNA for the CDR3 is TGTGCCAGCAGTTTATTGGCAGCCTACGAGCAGTACTTC. This gives the protein CASSLLAAYEQYF.

The CDR3 DNA follows: TGTGCCAGCAGCTTAGTGCTTTCGACAGGGGCGAGTGGTGGCTACACCTTC. It is translated as CASSLVLSTGASGGYTF. V usage is TRBV7-2 and J usage is TRBJ1-2; 8 nucleotides line up with TRBD1. CDR3 length: 17 residues. Germline lookup yields CDR1 SGHTA and CDR2 FQGNSA. J was trimmed by 7 bases and V by 1 base; bases with no gene match: 14. Full variable domain (rest looked up from reference TRBV7-2 and TRBJ1-2): GAGVSQSPSNKVTEKGKDVELRCDPISGHTALYWYRQSLGQGLEFLIYFQGNSAPDKSGLPSDRFSAERTGGSVSTLTIQRTQQEDSAVYLCASSLVLSTGASGGYTFGSGTRLTVV.

The chain is built from TRBV5-6 and TRBJ2-3; D gene unclear. Germline V gives CDR1 SGHDT, CDR2 YYEEEE. Trimming pared 5 bases from V and 5 bases from J, leaving 15 bases between. This CDR3 is 14 amino acids long. CDR3 sequence: CASRSPRVRDTQYF. CDR3 nucleotides: TGTGCCAGCAGATCTCCCCGGGTTAGAGATACGCAGTATTTT.

V gene TRBV5-4 combines with J gene TRBJ1-3; the match to TRBD1 covers 9 bases. The CDR3 length is 16 residues. The V segment lost 3 bases and the J segment 2 bases; nucleotides outside the gene matches: 6. Per the germline V gene, CDR1 is SGHNT and CDR2 is YYREEE (reference sequence). The CDR3 coding sequence is TGTGCCAGCAGCTCACAGGGGGCGCTTGCTGGAAACACCATATATTTT. Its protein is CASSSQGALAGNTIYF. The variable domain in full, completed from reference TRBV5-4 and TRBJ1-3, reads ETGVTQSPTHLIKTRGQQVTLRCSSQSGHNTVSWYQQALGQGPQFIFQYYREEENGRGNFPPRFSGLQFPNYSSELNVNALELDDSALYLCASSSQGALAGNTIYFGEGSWLTVV.